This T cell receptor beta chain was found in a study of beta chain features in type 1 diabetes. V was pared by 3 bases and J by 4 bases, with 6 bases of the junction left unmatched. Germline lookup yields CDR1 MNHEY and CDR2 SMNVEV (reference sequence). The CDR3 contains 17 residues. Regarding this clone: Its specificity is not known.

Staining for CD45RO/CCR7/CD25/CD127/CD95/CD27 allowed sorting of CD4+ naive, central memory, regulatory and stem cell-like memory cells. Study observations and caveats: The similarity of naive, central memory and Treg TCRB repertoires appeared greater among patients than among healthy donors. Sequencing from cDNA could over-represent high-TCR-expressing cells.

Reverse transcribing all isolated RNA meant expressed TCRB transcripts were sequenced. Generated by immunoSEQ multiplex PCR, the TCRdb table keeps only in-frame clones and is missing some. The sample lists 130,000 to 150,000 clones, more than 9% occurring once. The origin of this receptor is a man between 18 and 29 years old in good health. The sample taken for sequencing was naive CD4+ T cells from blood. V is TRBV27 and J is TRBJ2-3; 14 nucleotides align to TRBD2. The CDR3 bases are TGTGCCAGCAGTTTTTTTAAGACTAGCGGGGGGGCAGATACGCAGTATTTT. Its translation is CASSFFKTSGGADTQYF.